The 13 T cell receptor beta chains below come from one sample, sequenced in a study of blood T cell repertoires in COVID-19. This table comes from immunoSEQ multiplex PCR, and its TCRdb copy is limited to in-frame clones, with some not included. The sample has a few hundred thousand clones, more than 75% seen once; the top ten hold approximately 1.5%. Source material: peripheral blood. The receptor source for this set is a woman aged 50 to 65 with acute or convalescent COVID-19.

The rearrangement joins TRBV24-1 to TRBJ2-3; D is undetermined. Germline V gives CDR1 KGHDR, CDR2 SFDVKD. This CDR3 has 13 residues. V was clipped by 0 bases and J by 5 bases, with 5 bases between them. Here the CDR3 reads CATSDLLGDTQYF. DNA for the CDR3: TGTGCCACCAGTGATTTGCTAGGAGATACGCAGTATTTT.

The chain uses TRBV4-3 and TRBJ2-4, with 9 bases fitting TRBD1. Germline loops: CDR1 LGHNA, CDR2 YSLEER. The CDR3 has 16 residues. V trimming: 0 bases; J trimming: 6 bases; junction bases outside the gene matches: 6. The CDR3 is CASSQDRTGAGNIQYF. The CDR3 DNA reads as TGCGCCAGCAGCCAAGATCGGACAGGGGCAGGAAACATTCAGTACTTC.

CDR3 bases: TGTGCTAGTGGTTTTTCAGGGGACCCGAACTCTGGAAACACCATATATTTT. Its translation is CASGFSGDPNSGNTIYF. The J gene is TRBJ1-3, the V gene TRBV12-5, with D possibly being TRBD1 (6 bases). Germline loops: CDR1 LGHNT, CDR2 FRNRAP. The CDR3 loop spans 17 amino acids. V lost 3 bases and J lost 0, with 15 bases in between.

The V call is TRBV11-3, the J call TRBJ1-3; D call uncertain. Trimming removed 5 bases from V and 0 bases from J, with 11 bases in between. The CDR3 has 15 residues. Per the germline V gene, CDR1 is SGHNT and CDR2 is YENEEA. The CDR3 DNA follows: TGTGCCAGCAGCCCAGCGGGGAGCTCTGGAAACACCATATATTTT. Translated, it gives CASSPAGSSGNTIYF. The whole variable domain, filled in from reference TRBV11-3 and TRBJ1-3, reads EAGVVQSPRYKIIEKKQPVAFWCNPISGHNTLYWYLQNLGQGPELLIRYENEEAVDDSQLPKDRFSAERLKGVDSTLKIQPAELGDSAVYLCASSPAGSSGNTIYFGEGSWLTVV.

This rearrangement joins TRBV4-2 to TRBJ2-5, with TRBD2 matching over 7 bases. Germline CDR1 is LGHNA and CDR2 is YNFKEQ. The CDR3 runs 17 residues. Germline trimming cut 0 bases from V and 1 base from J; bases unmatched to any gene: 8. The CDR3 protein is CASSQDLGAGSQETQYF. The CDR3 nucleotides read TGTGCCAGCAGCCAAGATTTAGGAGCGGGGTCCCAAGAGACCCAGTACTTC.

This clone is a singleton in its sample. This sequence joins TRBV4-1 and TRBJ2-7; D is possibly TRBD2 (6 bases). V dropped 4 bases and J dropped 0 bases, with 10 bases sitting between them. Germline V gene sequence: CDR1 MGHRA, CDR2 YSYEKL. This CDR3 is 14 amino acids long. The CDR3 loop is CASSRGVLSYEQYF. The CDR3 DNA follows: TGCGCCAGCAGCCGGGGGGTCCTCTCCTACGAGCAGTACTTC.

The chain carries TRBV9 and TRBJ1-2, with D maybe TRBD1 (5 bases). Trimming took off 3 bases at V and 2 bases at J, with 11 bases between the two ends. The CDR3 sequence is 14 residues long. Germline values: CDR1 SGDLS, CDR2 YYNGEE. CDR3 region: CASSERGRNYGYTF. The DNA of the CDR3 is TGTGCCAGCAGCGAAAGGGGTCGGAACTATGGCTACACCTTC.

The rearrangement links TRBV12-3 or TRBV12-4 to TRBJ1-2; TRBD1 matches at 7 bases. CDR3 length: 13 amino acids. With V trimmed by 4 bases and J by 3 bases, 2 bases remained unmatched. CDR3 DNA sequence: TGTGCCAGCAGTTCAGGGGGGCACTATGGCTACACCTTC. Translation: CASSSGGHYGYTF.

This clone was picked up one time. The chain combines TRBV29-1 with TRBJ2-3; 8 nucleotides align to TRBD2. CDR3 length: 14 amino acids. Germline V gene sequence: CDR1 SQVTM, CDR2 ANQGSEA. V was pared by 4 bases and J by 4 bases, with 7 bases of the junction left unmatched. As DNA, the CDR3 is TGCAGCGTTGGAAGGACTAGCACCGCAGATACGCAGTATTTT. Translation: CSVGRTSTADTQYF.

This sequence joins TRBV7-2 and TRBJ2-2, with 12 nucleotides matching TRBD2. Per germline, CDR1 SGHTA and CDR2 FQGNSA. The junction had 4 bases not matched to a gene; V was cut back by 5 bases and J by 3 bases. CDR3 length: 16 residues. CDR3 nucleotide sequence: TGTGCCAGCAGCATGAGACTAGCGGGAGACACCGGGGAGCTGTTTTTT. It yields the protein CASSMRLAGDTGELFF.

This clone was counted a single time. The chain uses TRBV4-1 and TRBJ2-4; 9 positions agree with TRBD2. CDR3 size: 15 residues. The germline V gene encodes CDR1 MGHRA and CDR2 YSYEKL. Germline trimming cut 5 bases from V and 7 bases from J; bases unmatched to any gene: 9. CDR3 nucleotide sequence: TGCGCCAGCAGCAGAGGGGGACTAGCTGAGAACATTCAGTACTTC. Translation: CASSRGGLAENIQYF.

V is TRBV30 and J is TRBJ2-7; TRBD2 matches at 13 bases. Per the germline V gene, CDR1 is GTSNPN and CDR2 is SVGIG (reference sequence). With V trimmed by 1 base and J by 3 bases, 9 bases remained unmatched. CDR3 length: 17 amino acids. Written as DNA, the CDR3 is TGTGCCTGGAGTGGGACTAGCGGGAGTGGGGATTACTACGAGCAGTACTTC. Translation: CAWSGTSGSGDYYEQYF.

The chain uses TRBV27 and TRBJ2-3, with D hard to call. The CDR3 consists of 11 residues. Germline loops: CDR1 MNHEY, CDR2 SMNVEV (reference sequence). V was trimmed by 10 bases and J by 3 bases, leaving 8 bases between them. CDR3 in DNA: TGTGCCACAGGCCCAACAGATACGCAGTATTTT. Amino acids: CATGPTDTQYF.